The clone carrying this T cell receptor beta chain qualifies as medium-sized (0.01 to 0.1%). What it binds is unknown. These data belong to a study of cytomegalovirus exposure and HLA in healthy donors. Overall study findings and caveats: Researchers counted about 150 TCR beta chains as cytomegalovirus-associated. In a later analysis, TCR beta V- and J-gene trimming was associated with a missense DCLRE1C variant.

The PCR made use of 60 Vbeta and 13 Jbeta primers. Generated by immunoSEQ multiplex PCR, the TCRdb table keeps only in-frame clones and is missing some. The sample has approximately 170,000 clones, roughly 85% seen once; the top ten hold roughly 2.5%. The CDR3 extends over 14 amino acids. The V gene's germline CDR1 is SGHNT and CDR2 YYREEE (reference sequence). The V segment lost 4 bases and the J segment 8 bases; nucleotides outside the gene matches: 9. Nominal health characterized the donors when sampled, though unrecorded immune exposures were likely. Sequenced material: PBMCs. This clonotype was sampled from a man aged 30 to 45 in good health and CMV-seropositive. The chain couples TRBV5-4 to TRBJ2-1, with TRBD1 identical over 7 bases. The CDR3 protein is CASSHTQGYYEQFF. The CDR3 DNA is TGTGCCAGCAGCCACACACAGGGGTACTATGAGCAGTTCTTC.